A single sample gave rise to the 19 T cell receptor beta chains below, sequenced in a study of glioma-infiltrating T cells. The iRepertoire nested amplicon-rescue multiplex PCR amplified TCR alpha and beta CDR3s from RNA. A single record per CDR3 protein comes from TCRdb applying MiXCR to the multiplex PCR reads. The table records fewer than 250,000 distinct CDR3 sequences, more than 25% of them present only once. The sample taken for sequencing was glioma tissue, nonneoplastic brain tissue, or PBMCs (not recorded which). Receptor source: a human donor with low-grade glioma or glioblastoma, undergoing nonglioma brain surgery, or in good health (not recorded which).

This clonotype was seen at least ten times. The chain joins TRBV7-8 to TRBJ1-5; D unclear. Germline CDR1 SGHVS, CDR2 FQNEAQ. Trimming stripped 1 base from V and 0 bases from J, with 7 bases between. The CDR3 is made up of 15 amino acids. In nucleotides, the CDR3 is TGTGCCAGCAGCTTAGTCCCGAATAGCAATCAGCCCCAGCATTTT. Protein sequence: CASSLVPNSNQPQHF.

This clonotype was observed many times. The rearrangement links TRBV19 to TRBJ1-6; D remains unclear. Trimming shortened V by 5 bases and J by 13 bases, and 12 bases separated the two germline ends. Germline CDR1 and CDR2: LNHDA and SQIVND (reference sequence). CDR3 length: 12 residues. The CDR3 here is CASSFPAGPLHF. In nucleotides, the CDR3 is TGTGCCAGTAGTTTTCCGGCCGGCCCCCTCCACTTT.

Concerning this clonotype itself: Being one base from a much bigger clone, this may be a read error. CDR3 loop: CASSARDRENIQYF. The CDR3 DNA follows: TGTGCCAGCAGCGCCCGGGACAGGGAAAACATTCAGTACTTC. The chain links TRBV12-3 or TRBV12-4 to TRBJ2-4; 9 bases agree with TRBD1. V dropped 6 bases and J dropped 5; count of bases not matched to a gene: 5. The CDR3 length is 14 residues.

About this clonotype: This clone may be a read error of a much larger clone one base away. The CDR3 ends on some other residue instead of the conserved phenylalanine or tryptophan, so this is likely a read error. This rearrangement joins TRBV2 to TRBJ1-2, with TRBD1 matching 7 bases. Germline trimming cut 6 bases from V and 3 bases from J; bases unmatched to any gene: 4. Germline V gene lookup returns CDR1 SNHLY and CDR2 FYNNEI. The CDR3 is 13 amino acids. The CDR3, as DNA: TGTGCCAGCAGCTTCGGGACAGACTATGGCTACACCTTA. Protein product: CASSFGTDYGYTL.

In its sample, this clonotype was seen many times. The V and J genes are TRBV6-2 or TRBV6-3 and TRBJ1-5; 7 bases align to TRBD1. Germline V gene data show CDR1 as MNHEY and CDR2 as SVGEGT. The V gene end was trimmed by 5 bases and the J gene end by 3 bases; junction bases not matched to a gene: 7. The CDR3 runs 15 residues. The CDR3, as DNA: TGTGCCAGCAGTGCCATAGACAGGGACAATCAGCCCCAGCATTTT. Residues: CASSAIDRDNQPQHF.

In the case of this clonotype: This could be a read error, since a much larger clone is one nucleotide away. J is TRBJ2-4 and V is TRBV7-9; no definite D call. In germline, CDR1 is SEHNR, CDR2 FQNEAQ (reference sequence). CDR3 size: 14 residues. V was cut by 5 bases and J by 8 bases, with 16 bases left in between. CDR3 nucleotides: TGTGCCAGCAGCCAAGACATGGTTGTGGACATTCAGTACTTC. Its protein product is CASSQDMVVDIQYF.

This clonotype was counted at least ten times. The chain is built from TRBV6-1 and TRBJ2-7; D gene uncertain. The germline V and J ends were trimmed by 9 bases and 3 bases, with 18 bases remaining between them. This CDR3 comprises 14 residues. Germline V CDR1 and CDR2: MNHNS, SASEGT. The CDR3 DNA sequence: TGTGCCAGTGGGGATCGTTTGGGGAACTACGAGCAGTACTTC. Its protein product is CASGDRLGNYEQYF.

This clonotype was observed a single time. Compared with germline, one end of the junction differs, possibly owing to a read error. The gene calls are TRBV4-1 and TRBJ2-6, with D perhaps being TRBD1 or TRBD2 (5 bases each). Per the germline V gene, CDR1 is MGHRA and CDR2 is YSYEKL. The CDR3 has 14 residues. CDR3 nucleotides: TGCGCCAGCAGCCTGTCCCCCGGGGCCAACGTCCCGACTTTC. Protein: CASSLSPGANVPTF.

The chain is built from TRBV20-1 and TRBJ2-7; D unresolved. With 6 bases removed from V and 5 bases from J, the gap between germline ends came to 11 bases. Germline loops: CDR1 DFQATT, CDR2 SNEGSKA (reference sequence). CDR3 size: 11 residues. CDR3 DNA sequence: TGCAGTGCGTGCGGTTTCAACGAGCAGTACTTC. Translated: CSACGFNEQYF.

The sample holds many counts of this clonotype. The V gene is TRBV10-3, the J gene TRBJ2-1; 9 bases line up with TRBD2. Germline loops: CDR1 ENHRY, CDR2 SYGVKD. The CDR3 extends over 15 amino acids. V trimming: 6 bases; J trimming: 9 bases; junction bases outside the gene matches: 12. CDR3 residues: CAISPRVAGDSEQFF. As DNA, the CDR3 is TGTGCCATCAGCCCCCGAGTAGCGGGAGACAGTGAGCAGTTCTTC.

With regard to this clonotype: This may come from a read error, since a much larger clone is one base off. V and J are TRBV12-3 or TRBV12-4 and TRBJ2-3, with no clear D. Between the trimmed V and J ends, which lost 3 bases and 13 bases, there was a span of 14 bases. The CDR3 consists of 12 residues. The CDR3 region is CASSFERHMKYF. The CDR3, as DNA: TGTGCCAGCAGTTTTGAGAGACATATGAAGTATTTT.

A note on this clonotype: A much bigger clone sits one base away, suggesting this may be a read error. The chain carries TRBV2 and TRBJ1-2; no clear D gene. This CDR3 has 13 amino acids. From germline, CDR1 is SNHLY and CDR2 FYNNEI. Deletions cut 8 bases from V and 2 bases from J, with 12 bases between. The CDR3 DNA is TGTGCCAGCTACCCGGCCCCGAACTATGGCTACACCTTC. Its protein product is CASYPAPNYGYTF.

This clonotype was recorded many times. This chain connects TRBV7-2 to TRBJ2-2; TRBD1 matches at 9 bases. Germline V gene data show CDR1 as SGHTA and CDR2 as FQGNSA. V lost 0 bases, J lost 5 bases, and 7 bases stayed unmatched. This CDR3 has 17 residues. The CDR3 protein is CASSLARGTGKTGELFF. In nucleotides, the CDR3 is TGTGCCAGCAGCTTAGCCAGAGGGACAGGGAAAACCGGGGAGCTGTTTTTT.

This clonotype was recorded many times. The CDR3 DNA follows: TGTGCCAGCAGTTCCTCTAGCGGCTTTTCCTACGAGCAGTACTTC. Residues: CASSSSSGFSYEQYF. The chain recombines TRBV6-1 with TRBJ2-7; 7 nucleotides match TRBD2. The germline V gene encodes CDR1 MNHNS and CDR2 SASEGT. The CDR3 totals 15 residues. The junction had 8 bases not matched to a gene; V was cut back by 5 bases and J by 1 base.

This clonotype was detected many times. The V call is TRBV20-1, the J call TRBJ2-2, with D hard to call. Per germline, CDR1 DFQATT and CDR2 SNEGSKA (reference sequence). V lost 3 bases to trimming and J lost 5 bases, with 22 bases between them. The CDR3 extends over 17 amino acids. CDR3 in amino acids: CSARDVVGSESTGELFF. The CDR3 DNA follows: TGCAGTGCTAGGGATGTGGTAGGATCCGAATCGACCGGGGAGCTGTTTTTT.

This clonotype showed up just a few times. For the CDR3, the DNA is TGTGCCAGCAGCTTCCAACAAGAGACCCAGTACTTC. Translation: CASSFQQETQYF. The chain joins TRBV3-1 to TRBJ2-5, with no clear D. Germline values: CDR1 LGHDT, CDR2 YNNKEL (reference sequence). Trimming cost V 5 bases and J 2 bases, with 6 bases left between them. The CDR3 totals 12 residues.

The chain combines TRBV5-6 with TRBJ2-7; unclear D gene. Germline V gene sequence: CDR1 SGHDT, CDR2 YYEEEE. CDR3 length: 15 amino acids. V lost 1 base to trimming and J lost 5 bases, with 16 bases between them. CDR3 protein: CASSLFARIIHEQYF. The CDR3 coding sequence is TGTGCCAGCAGCTTGTTTGCCAGGATAATCCACGAGCAGTACTTC.

For this clonotype: It is unclear where the CDR3 begins or ends on the DNA, so no DNA is shown, and the CDR3 is as TCRdb lists it. The CDR3 loop reads CASSSGQGDTDTQYF. The V call is TRBV12-3 or TRBV12-4, the J call TRBJ2-3; the DNA was not used to check the table's D call, TRBD1. Both ends counted, the CDR3 spans 15 residues.

This clonotype appeared many times. The chain is built from TRBV7-9 and TRBJ2-3; D gene unclear. V was clipped by 4 bases and J by 2 bases, with 10 bases between them. The CDR3 has 14 amino acids. Germline V gene sequence: CDR1 SEHNR, CDR2 FQNEAQ (reference sequence). The CDR3 DNA reads TGTGCCAGCAGCTCGGGCCCCTCCACAGATACGCAGTATTTT. It codes for CASSSGPSTDTQYF. The variable domain in full, with the rest retrieved from reference TRBV7-9 and TRBJ2-3, is DTGVSQNPRHKITKRGQNVTFRCDPISEHNRLYWYRQTLGQGPEFLTYFQNEAQLEKSRLLSDRFSAERPKGSFSTLEIQRTEQGDSAMYLCASSSGPSTDTQYFGPGTRLTVL.